These 10 T cell receptor beta chains came from one sample sequenced in a study of T cells in Graves' hyperthyroidism and ophthalmopathy. RNA transcripts were the template for amplifying TCR beta CDR3 regions. In the first-round RT-PCR of the TCR CDR3, the HTBI primer set was used. Via MiXCR, TCRdb re-called the multiplex PCR reads, giving one row per CDR3 protein. The sample gives 550,000 to 600,000 distinct CDR3 sequences, 13% to 15% of which show up once; more than 6% is in the top ten. Material: blood. The source of these receptors is a woman between 18 and 29 years old with Graves' ophthalmopathy.

The sample holds many counts of this clonotype. The rearrangement uses TRBV28 and TRBJ1-3; the D is unclear. The V gene's germline CDR1 is MDHEN and CDR2 SYDVKM. This CDR3 contains 19 residues. The V and J ends lost 0 bases and 0 bases respectively, with 18 bases between them. The CDR3 region is CASSLWFSVRQSSGNTIYF. For the CDR3, the DNA is TGTGCCAGCAGTTTATGGTTTTCCGTAAGGCAGAGCTCTGGAAACACCATATATTTT.

This clonotype was observed at least ten times. As DNA, the CDR3 is TGCAGCGTTCCCACCTTGGCCGGGACTTCCTACGAGCAGTACTTC. It yields the protein CSVPTLAGTSYEQYF. The chain couples TRBV29-1 to TRBJ2-7; D is perhaps TRBD2 (6 bases). The CDR3 has 15 residues. Trimming cost V 5 bases and J 1 base, with 18 bases left between them. Germline CDR1 SQVTM, CDR2 ANQGSEA.

This clonotype was observed at least ten times. The V and J genes are TRBV10-3 and TRBJ2-3, with 10 bases identical to TRBD2. In germline, CDR1 is ENHRY, CDR2 SYGVKD. The CDR3 spans 14 residues. V shed 6 bases, J shed 0 bases, and the junction held 0 bases outside the gene matches. This CDR3 is CAIRTSGSTDTQYF. CDR3 sequence (DNA): TGTGCCATCAGGACTAGCGGGAGCACAGATACGCAGTATTTT.

This clonotype was picked up many times. The gene calls are TRBV7-2 and TRBJ2-3; D gene uncertain. V shed 1 base and J shed 1 base, with 15 bases lying between them. The germline CDR1 and CDR2 sequences are SGHTA and FQGNSA. The CDR3 totals 17 residues. This chain's CDR3 is CASSLVGATAGTDTQYF. CDR3 nucleotides: TGTGCCAGCAGCTTAGTCGGCGCAACTGCCGGCACAGATACGCAGTATTTT. Together with reference TRBV7-2 and TRBJ2-3, the CDR3 gives the full variable domain: GAGVSQSPSNKVTEKGKDVELRCDPISGHTALYWYRQSLGQGLEFLIYFQGNSAPDKSGLPSDRFSAERTGGSVSTLTIQRTQQEDSAVYLCASSLVGATAGTDTQYFGPGTRLTVL.

Note on this clonotype: Because it lacks the conserved phenylalanine or tryptophan at the end, this CDR3 is likely a read error. This chain links TRBV29-1 with TRBJ1-1; TRBD1 is a possible D gene (5 bases). Germline V gene sequence: CDR1 SQVTM, CDR2 ANQGSEA. V lost 2 bases and J lost 4, with 14 bases in between. The CDR3 runs 14 residues. DNA of the CDR3: TGCAGCGTTGAATACGGGCCCGGGGGCACTGAAGCTTTCTCT. The encoded protein is CSVEYGPGGTEAFS.

Points on this clonotype: The junction departs from germline at one end; a sequencing error may be responsible. V usage is TRBV5-6 and J usage is TRBJ2-1, with 8 bases fitting TRBD2. The CDR3 has 14 amino acids. CDR1 SGHDT and CDR2 YYEEEE come from the germline V gene. In DNA form, the CDR3 reads TGTGCCAGCAGCTTACGGGAGGGGGGGAATGAGCGGTTCTTC. As protein: CASSLREGGNERFF.

Ten or more counts support this clonotype. The chain recombines TRBV5-1 with TRBJ2-1, with no clear D. Germline V gene sequence: CDR1 SGHRS, CDR2 YFSETQ. This CDR3 spans 16 amino acids. V lost 0 bases to trimming and J lost 0 bases, with 10 bases between them. Here the CDR3 DNA reads TGCGCCAGCAGCTTGGTCTACCGTAGCTCCTACAATGAGCAGTTCTTC. Protein product: CASSLVYRSSYNEQFF.

The chain combines TRBV30 with TRBJ1-2; TRBD1 matches at 8 bases. CDR3 length equals 13 residues. CDR1 is GTSNPN, CDR2 SVGIG, per germline (reference sequence). The junction had 1 base not matched to a gene; V was cut back by 2 bases and J by 2 bases. The CDR3 sequence: CAWSRQGNYGYTF. CDR3 DNA: TGTGCCTGGAGTAGACAGGGGAACTATGGCTACACCTTC. Supplemented by reference TRBV30 and TRBJ1-2, the full variable domain reads SQTIHQWPATLVQPVGSPLSLECTVEGTSNPNLYWYRQAAGRGLQLLFYSVGIGQISSEVPQNLSASRPQDRQFILSSKKLLLSDSGFYLCAWSRQGNYGYTFGSGTRLTVV.

This clonotype has at least ten counts. The chain has TRBV13 and TRBJ2-1, with TRBD2 matching over 8 bases. CDR3 length: 17 residues. Germline V CDR1 and CDR2: PRHDT, FYEKMQ (reference sequence). V trimming: 0 bases; J trimming: 9 bases; junction bases outside the gene matches: 13. The CDR3 protein is CASSLGRRPRRGGEQFF. CDR3 DNA sequence: TGTGCCAGCAGCTTAGGCCGGCGACCACGACGGGGGGGTGAGCAGTTCTTC.

This clonotype was seen ten or more times. This rearrangement joins TRBV7-2 to TRBJ2-4, with D uncertain. Per the germline V gene, CDR1 is SGHTA and CDR2 is FQGNSA. This CDR3 region has 15 residues. The V and J ends lost 1 base and 1 base respectively, with 8 bases between them. CDR3 sequence (DNA): TGTGCCAGCAGCTTAGGGGCCACTGCCAAAAACATTCAGTACTTC. Translating gives CASSLGATAKNIQYF. The full variable domain, its missing parts supplied by reference TRBV7-2 and TRBJ2-4, is GAGVSQSPSNKVTEKGKDVELRCDPISGHTALYWYRQSLGQGLEFLIYFQGNSAPDKSGLPSDRFSAERTGGSVSTLTIQRTQQEDSAVYLCASSLGATAKNIQYFGAGTRLSVL.